This record concerns one T cell receptor (beta chain) sequence. The antigen remains undetermined. The CDR3 has 15 amino acids. The germline CDR1 and CDR2 sequences are SGDLS and YYNGEE. V was pared by 4 bases and J by 5 bases, with 18 bases between. Using immunoSEQ multiplex PCR, the repertoire was profiled, and TCRdb retains in-frame clones only, with some absent. The sample lists around 35,000 clones, around 85% occurring once. The entry originates in a study of OX40 agonist ivuxolimab in advanced cancers. Across the whole study: People in dose escalation had one of these cancers: hepatocellular carcinoma, melanoma, renal cell or head and neck cancer.

The study's findings and limits: Relative to CD4+ cells, CD8+ T cells on average had more expanded clones. Among expanded peripheral T cells, antigen specificity went undetermined. Among the lowest levels of clonal expansion were found in partial responders at 0.1-3.0 mg/kg.

The specimen comprised CD4+ or CD8+ T cells sorted from blood, sampled in a trial of the OX40 agonist ivuxolimab. This chain connects TRBV9 to TRBJ1-2, with D tentatively TRBD1 (5 bases). This TCR was recovered from an adult with an advanced solid tumor such as melanoma, head and neck, liver or kidney cancer. The chain's CDR3 is CASSYRGTGFYGYTF. In nucleotides, the CDR3 is TGTGCCAGCAGCTACAGAGGGACGGGTTTTTATGGCTACACCTTC.